The source of this T cell receptor beta chain is a study of T cell responses to AZD1222 COVID-19 vaccine. Overall study context: Pooling covered second doses at about 4 or about 12 weeks. Study-level findings and limits: Vaccine-related CD4 TCRs covered spike, predominating at 160-218 and 743-854.

As regards this clone: The target antigen is unknown.

The CDR3 extends over 13 amino acids. Trimming left V 1 base short and J 1 base short, with 4 bases between. The repertoire was sequenced with immunoSEQ multiplex PCR; TCRdb's copy has only in-frame clones and lacks some. The sample yields about 120,000 clones, around 90% seen once. The J gene is TRBJ1-1, the V gene TRBV12-3 or TRBV12-4; D uncertain. Specimen: peripheral blood, collected on day 0 of AZD1222 vaccination. This TCR was sampled from an adult in good health. This CDR3 reads CASSLGRNTEAFF. The CDR3 DNA sequence: TGTGCCAGCAGTTTAGGGCGGAACACTGAAGCTTTCTTT.